The 15 T cell receptor beta chains given below trace back to one sample, sequenced in a study of T cell responses to AZD1222 COVID-19 vaccine. TCRdb's copy holds only in-frame clones and misses some; the assay was immunoSEQ multiplex PCR. The data hold about 120,000 clones, with about 86% observed a single time. Sample: peripheral blood, taken on day 0 of AZD1222 vaccination. These receptors all come from an adult in good health.

J is TRBJ2-1 and V is TRBV30; no clear D. Trimming removed 2 bases at V and 5 bases at J, with 7 bases between. This CDR3 is 12 amino acids long. The V gene's germline CDR1 is GTSNPN and CDR2 SVGIG (reference sequence). Written as DNA, the CDR3 is TGTGCCTGGAGTATAACCCACAATGAGCAGTTCTTC. Amino acid sequence: CAWSITHNEQFF.

The chain joins TRBV12-3 or TRBV12-4 to TRBJ2-5; D is undetermined. V dropped 4 bases and J dropped 5 bases, with 11 bases sitting between them. The CDR3 is 13 amino acids. The CDR3 sequence: CASSSRPEETQYF. The DNA for the CDR3 is TGTGCCAGCAGTTCCAGGCCCGAGGAGACCCAGTACTTC.

This clone was picked up one time. The rearrangement uses TRBV5-1 and TRBJ1-2; the match to TRBD1 covers 9 bases. Germline CDR1 and CDR2: SGHRS and YFSETQ. This CDR3 spans 14 amino acids. The J segment lost 8 bases and the V segment lost 6 bases, leaving 11 bases of the junction unmatched. Here the CDR3 reads CASTPSGQGGGYTF. The DNA for the CDR3 is TGCGCCAGCACTCCATCGGGACAGGGAGGCGGCTACACCTTC.

The CDR3 loop is CASSTPGLGSYNEQFF. For the CDR3, the DNA is TGTGCCAGTAGTACACCAGGGTTGGGGTCCTACAATGAGCAGTTCTTC. The J gene is TRBJ2-1, the V gene TRBV19; D is possibly TRBD1 (5 bases). Germline CDR1 LNHDA, CDR2 SQIVND (reference sequence). CDR3 length equals 16 residues. Trimming removed 4 bases from V and 1 base from J, with 14 bases in between.

The V and J genes are TRBV6-2 or TRBV6-3 and TRBJ2-4; TRBD2 matches 9 bases. The CDR3 has 13 residues. Germline V gene sequence: CDR1 MNHEY, CDR2 SVGEGT. J gave up 8 bases and V 6 bases, and 5 bases lay outside the gene matches. The CDR3 spells CASSLAGSDIQYF. DNA for the CDR3: TGTGCCAGCAGCCTAGCGGGGTCGGACATTCAGTACTTC.

The rearrangement joins TRBV6-1 to TRBJ2-3, with 14 nucleotides matching TRBD2. J was trimmed by 11 bases and V by 0 bases; bases with no gene match: 7. CDR3 length equals 16 residues. Germline V gene lookup returns CDR1 MNHNS and CDR2 SASEGT. The CDR3 spells CASSEAGTSGRSKQYF. The DNA of the CDR3 is TGTGCCAGCAGTGAAGCGGGGACTAGCGGGAGAAGTAAGCAGTATTTT.

The chain is built from TRBV7-3 and TRBJ2-1; D gene unclear. The CDR3 consists of 13 residues. Between the trimmed V and J ends, which lost 5 bases and 5 bases, there was a span of 10 bases. The V gene's germline CDR1 is SGHTA and CDR2 FQGTGA. The CDR3 DNA reads as TGTGCCAGCAGCCCCGGCCCACACAATGAGCAGTTCTTC. Translation: CASSPGPHNEQFF.

V gene TRBV4-1 combines with J gene TRBJ2-1; TRBD2 might be the D (6 bases). V was clipped by 0 bases and J by 9 bases, with 15 bases between them. This CDR3 has 15 residues. Germline CDR1 is MGHRA and CDR2 is YSYEKL. The CDR3, as DNA: TGCGCCAGCAGCCAAGATCGGGCCGGGGGTGGTGAGCAGTTCTTC. Protein product: CASSQDRAGGGEQFF.

The chain uses TRBV10-3 and TRBJ2-3; D not resolved. Germline CDR1 ENHRY, CDR2 SYGVKD. Trimming left V 6 bases short and J 0 bases short, with 10 bases between. There are 14 residues in the CDR3. CDR3 coding DNA: TGTGCCATCAGAGATGATGGGAGCACAGATACGCAGTATTTT. It codes for CAIRDDGSTDTQYF.

J is TRBJ2-3 and V is TRBV28; 7 nucleotides match TRBD1. In germline, CDR1 is MDHEN, CDR2 SYDVKM. J gave up 4 bases and V 8 bases, and 6 bases lay outside the gene matches. CDR3 length equals 13 residues. CDR3 sequence: CASDDRVPDTQYF. Here the CDR3 DNA reads TGTGCCAGCGACGACAGGGTTCCAGATACGCAGTATTTT.

V gene TRBV29-1 combines with J gene TRBJ1-2; 9 bases fit TRBD1. CDR3 length: 14 amino acids. The ends lost 0 bases at V and 8 bases at J; junction bases unmatched: 7. Germline V gene lookup returns CDR1 SQVTM and CDR2 ANQGSEA. The CDR3 bases are TGCAGCGTTGAAGACCCAACAGGGGGCTACGGCTACACCTTC. Amino acid sequence: CSVEDPTGGYGYTF.

This chain uses TRBV7-3 with TRBJ2-7; perhaps TRBD2 as D (6 bases). This CDR3 comprises 15 residues. CDR1 is SGHTA, CDR2 FQGTGA, per germline. The V end was cut by 4 bases, the J end by 6 bases, with 19 bases between. The CDR3 nucleotides are TGTGCCAGCAGCTCCACGGTAGGGACTCCAGGCGAGCAGTACTTC. Its protein is CASSSTVGTPGEQYF. Full variable domain (outside the CDR3, taken from reference TRBV7-3 and TRBJ2-7): GAGVSQTPSNKVTEKGKYVELRCDPISGHTALYWYRQSLGQGPEFLIYFQGTGAADDSGLPNDRFFAVRPEGSVSTLKIQRTERGDSAVYLCASSSTVGTPGEQYFGPGTRLTVT.

The chain combines TRBV28 with TRBJ1-4; D unclear. The CDR3 is 14 residues long. Trimming pared 7 bases from V and 8 bases from J, leaving 17 bases between. Germline V CDR1 and CDR2: MDHEN, SYDVKM. DNA of the CDR3: TGTGCCAGCACCCCGATAGGGCGGGCAGAAAAACTGTTTTTT. Residues: CASTPIGRAEKLFF.

The CDR3 region has the DNA TGTGCCAGCAGCGGACTTCTCGCATCGACCCCGTCTGTCACCCAGTACTTC. This translates into CASSGLLASTPSVTQYF. This sequence joins TRBV11-2 and TRBJ2-5; D might be TRBD2 (5 bases). Trimming took 5 bases from V and 8 from J, leaving 27 bases between them. CDR1 SGHAT and CDR2 FQNNGV come from the germline V gene. This CDR3 region has 17 residues.

The rearrangement joins TRBV27 to TRBJ1-2; 11 positions agree with TRBD1. The germline CDR1 and CDR2 sequences are MNHEY and SMNVEV (reference sequence). The CDR3 contains 16 residues. V trimming: 3 bases; J trimming: 4 bases; junction bases outside the gene matches: 7. This chain's CDR3 is CASSFLGQGVLYGYTF. CDR3 sequence (DNA): TGTGCCAGCAGTTTCCTGGGACAGGGGGTTCTCTATGGCTACACCTTC.